The clone carrying this T cell receptor beta chain was seen only once. Its antigen is undetermined. Repertoires were generated with immunoSEQ multiplex PCR, while TCRdb's copy carries only in-frame clones and drops some. The sample holds 70,000 to 90,000 clones, roughly 90% seen once. These data are taken from a study of a mutant IDH1 vaccine in newly diagnosed glioma. Time point given: week 5, during vaccination. Doses comprised 300 ug of mutant IDH1 20-mer peptide each, plus topical imiquimod. Those who donated had recent WHO grade 3 or 4 IDH1-mutant, ATRX-lost astrocytomas. The CDR3 spans 13 residues. The V gene's germline CDR1 is ENHRY and CDR2 SYGVKD. Trimming cost V 6 bases and J 8 bases; bases outside gene matches: 2.

The input for sequencing was PBMCs, taken from a glioma patient whose treatment included an IDH1 peptide vaccine. The chain carries TRBV10-3 and TRBJ2-1, with TRBD2 matching over 12 bases. The sequence came from a woman aged 45-59 years with glioma. The CDR3 here is CAIRLAGGHEQFF. Here the CDR3 DNA reads TGTGCCATCAGGCTAGCGGGAGGGCATGAGCAGTTCTTC.